This TCR beta chain appears in the sequencing data of a study of early T cells in non-severe SARS-CoV-2 infection. This CDR3 has 15 amino acids. V shed 0 bases and J shed 2 bases, with 11 bases lying between them. The V gene's germline CDR1 is SGHRS and CDR2 YFSETQ. In its sample, this clonotype was seen a few times. The TCR library protocol was used to attach unique molecular identifiers. These identifiers were attached to individual cDNA molecules. TCRdb recomputed calls from the 5' RACE reads with MiXCR, one row per CDR3 protein. This sample has about 58,000 distinct CDR3 sequences, with more than 7% found just once.

This TCR came from an adult who was a healthcare worker with PCR-confirmed SARS-CoV-2 infection or an uninfected control (not recorded which). The rearrangement joins TRBV5-1 to TRBJ2-5; D may correspond to TRBD1 or TRBD2 (6 bases each). Sequencing was carried out using whole blood. The CDR3, as DNA: TGCGCCAGCAGCTTGGAGGGGGGAGTACAAGAGACCCAGTACTTC. Translating gives CASSLEGGVQETQYF.